In this sample, the clone carrying this T cell receptor beta chain turned up a few times. Its antigen remains unidentified. The ends lost 8 bases at V and 6 bases at J; junction bases unmatched: 9. This CDR3 comprises 13 residues. CDR1 and CDR2 from the germline V gene are MNHEY and SVGAGI. A second about 6 to 11 cycle PCR used barcoded and J-beta primers. TCRdb fed the 5' RACE reads into MiXCR, producing one record per CDR3 protein. This table has hundreds of thousands of distinct CDR3 sequences, 45% to 50% appearing once. The data were taken from a study of blood T cells in healthy people across ages. Study outcomes and limitations: While age rose, TCR beta diversity per million T cells dropped in a roughly linear way. Correlation between TCR beta diversity and naive T cell percentage was strong. Naive CD4+ cells and diversity were both higher in long-lived donors than in aged donors. The unknown donor CMV status may have confounded expanded clonotype changes.

J is TRBJ2-5 and V is TRBV6-5; TRBD1 aligns across 7 bases. The sample comprised blood. The receptor was derived from an older woman in good health. The CDR3 sequence: CASFHRGLQTQYF. The CDR3 nucleotides read TGTGCCAGCTTCCATAGGGGGCTTCAGACCCAGTACTTC.